The 11 T cell receptor beta chains reported below all come from one sample, sequenced in a study of regulatory T cells in long-lasting Graves disease. Sequencing libraries for TCR beta were prepared with iRepertoire HTBI primers and Arm-PCR of CDR3 regions. MiXCR, applied by TCRdb to the multiplex PCR reads, yields one record per CDR3 protein. The table includes around 450,000 distinct CDR3 sequences, roughly 15% detected once. Time point noted: newly diagnosed GD, antithyroid drugs for less than 3 months. Isolated PBMC RNA provided the starting material for the TCR library. The same specimen was also included in a second study, on T cells in Graves' hyperthyroidism and ophthalmopathy.

This material consisted of peripheral blood mononuclear cells (PBMCs), taken at new diagnosis, from a patient treated with antithyroid drugs. These receptors were taken from a man aged 35 to 55 with Graves disease.

This clonotype has just one count. A single base separates this from a much larger clone, so it may be a read error. No conserved phenylalanine or tryptophan ends this CDR3, so it is likely a read error. The CDR3 bases are TGTGCCAGCAGTGAAGCGCGGGACTTCTACACCGGGGAGCTGTTTTCT. Amino acids: CASSEARDFYTGELFS. This chain joins TRBV2 and TRBJ2-2; a possible D gene is TRBD2 (6 bases). Deletions cut 0 bases from V and 3 bases from J, with 11 bases between. CDR1 SNHLY and CDR2 FYNNEI come from the germline V gene. The CDR3 consists of 16 residues.

Many counts were recorded for this clonotype. This chain joins TRBV18 and TRBJ1-2, with 11 bases matching TRBD1. CDR1 KGHSH and CDR2 LQKENI come from the germline V gene. This CDR3 comprises 15 residues. The ends lost 8 bases at V and 3 bases at J; junction bases unmatched: 8. CDR3 loop: CASSPGTGGDYGYTF. CDR3 coding DNA: TGTGCCAGCAGTCCGGGGACAGGGGGGGACTATGGCTACACCTTC.

The gene calls are TRBV20-1 and TRBJ1-3; no definite D call. The germline gives CDR1 DFQATT, CDR2 SNEGSKA (reference sequence). The CDR3 runs to 15 residues. V was pared by 3 bases and J by 4 bases, with 16 bases between. The CDR3 is CSARGPNPGGNTIYF. CDR3 nucleotide sequence: TGCAGTGCTAGGGGCCCCAACCCGGGCGGAAACACCATATATTTT.

This clonotype was recorded at least ten times. The chain carries TRBV5-1 and TRBJ2-5; D is perhaps TRBD1 (6 bases). This CDR3 is built from 14 residues. V shed 4 bases and J shed 2 bases, with 12 bases lying between them. The germline V gene has CDR1 SGHRS and CDR2 YFSETQ. The CDR3 DNA reads as TGCGCCAGCAGCCCGACAGGTATACAAGAGACCCAGTACTTC. Its translation: CASSPTGIQETQYF.

This clonotype was seen a few times. The chain combines TRBV4-2 with TRBJ2-4; TRBD2 matches at 11 bases. V shed 1 base, J shed 3 bases, and the junction held 11 bases outside the gene matches. The CDR3 runs to 19 residues. The germline V gene encodes CDR1 LGHNA and CDR2 YNFKEQ. In nucleotides, the CDR3 is TGTGCCAGCAGCCAAGCCTCACTAGCGGGAGAAGTTGTCAAAAACATTCAGTACTTC. It is translated as CASSQASLAGEVVKNIQYF.

The rearrangement links TRBV27 to TRBJ1-1; the D is unclear. The CDR3 covers 12 residues. The V gene lost 5 bases and the J gene lost 11 bases, with 15 bases spanning the gap. CDR1 MNHEY and CDR2 SMNVEV come from the germline V gene (reference sequence). The CDR3 region is CASSIAGRVAFF. The CDR3 DNA sequence: TGTGCCAGCAGTATAGCCGGGCGAGTGGCTTTCTTT.

The chain employs TRBV28 and TRBJ2-4; 8 nucleotides line up with TRBD2. J was trimmed by 3 bases and V by 2 bases; bases with no gene match: 6. This CDR3 has 16 residues. Per germline, CDR1 MDHEN and CDR2 SYDVKM. CDR3: CASSLTAGVVKNIQYF. CDR3 in DNA: TGTGCCAGCAGTTTAACAGCGGGAGTGGTCAAAAACATTCAGTACTTC.

The gene calls are TRBV7-8 and TRBJ1-1; D uncertain. Trimming removed 0 bases from V and 10 bases from J, with 3 bases in between. CDR3 length: 10 residues. Looked up from germline, CDR1 is SGHVS and CDR2 is FQNEAQ. The CDR3 protein is CASSLATAFF. The CDR3 coding sequence is TGTGCCAGCAGCTTAGCGACAGCTTTCTTT.

This clonotype was seen repeatedly, ten times or more. The V gene is TRBV10-3, the J gene TRBJ1-5, with 8 bases aligning to TRBD1. The CDR3 is made up of 14 amino acids. Germline-derived CDR1 and CDR2 are ENHRY and SYGVKD. J gave up 5 bases and V 4 bases, and 4 bases lay outside the gene matches. The CDR3 here is CAISVDRVYQPQHF. CDR3 nucleotides: TGTGCCATCAGTGTGGACAGGGTGTATCAGCCCCAGCATTTT.

There are many counts of this clonotype. This sequence joins TRBV7-9 and TRBJ2-7; D unclear. Germline-derived CDR1 and CDR2 are SEHNR and FQNEAQ (reference sequence). V lost 5 bases to trimming and J lost 3 bases, with 14 bases between them. The CDR3 runs 14 residues. CDR3 DNA: TGTGCCAGCAGCCACGCTGCGAGTTTCTACGAGCAGTACTTC. Protein product: CASSHAASFYEQYF.

The chain has TRBV3-1 and TRBJ2-7, with 11 positions matching TRBD2. The CDR3 loop spans 17 amino acids. The junction had 10 bases not matched to a gene; V was cut back by 4 bases and J by 2 bases. Germline V gene data show CDR1 as LGHDT and CDR2 as YNNKEL (reference sequence). The CDR3 protein is CASSPLLAGVSPYEQYF. CDR3 nucleotide sequence: TGTGCCAGCAGCCCATTACTAGCGGGAGTGTCTCCCTACGAGCAGTACTTC.